This entry concerns a single T cell receptor beta chain. What it recognizes is unknown. The junction departs from the called germline gene at one end, perhaps through a read error. The data belong to a study of Ad26.COV2.S vaccination and SARS-CoV-2 variants. Sequencing was performed with immunoSEQ multiplex PCR; in TCRdb, only in-frame clones are kept and a portion is missing. This repertoire shows around 140,000 clones, around 86% found once; its top ten account for approximately 5%. The CDR3 runs to 13 residues. The germline V gene has CDR1 MNHEY and CDR2 SMNVEV (reference sequence). Points from the study as a whole: Substantial post-vaccination breadth of spike-specific CD8+ and CD4+ T cell responses was reported.

The specimen comprised peripheral blood, sampled after recovery from COVID-19. This chain joins TRBV27 and TRBJ1-3, with TRBD1 matching over 8 bases. The clonotype was recovered from a human donor who had recovered from COVID-19. CDR3 residues: CASSSYLDRVEIF. The CDR3 DNA is TGTGCCAGCAGTTCCTACCTGGACAGGGTTGAGATTTTT.